The 14 T cell receptor beta chains below come from one sample, sequenced in a study of CXCR3-negative and CXCR3-positive naive CD8 T cells. Study conclusions and caveats: Relative to CXCR3-negative naive cells, CXCR3-positive naive cells had more hydrophobic TRB CDR3s.

These receptors' targets are unknown. UMI-labeled 5' RACE yielded the TRB cDNA libraries. TCRdb re-called the 5' RACE reads; one entry per CDR3 protein, DNA not given. This sample lists roughly 130,000 distinct CDR3 sequences; its ten largest clones have about 0.54%. Material: naive CXCR3+ CD8+ T cells from blood. The sample's subset: CD45RO-CCR7+CD27+CD95- naive CD8+ T cells expressing CXCR3 (TNR3+). The receptors shown here come from a human donor in good health. Some clones in this sample may be carry-over from other donors' samples.

The chain recombines TRBV7-6 with TRBJ2-1; TCRdb outputs TRBD1, but without DNA this stays unchecked. Germline V CDR1 and CDR2: SGHVS, FNYEAQ. There are 14 residues in the CDR3. CDR3 residues: CASSRWTTNNEQFF. The variable domain in full, with the rest retrieved from reference TRBV7-6 and TRBJ2-1, is GAGVSQSPRYKVTKRGQDVALRCDPISGHVSLYWYRQALGQGPEFLTYFNYEAQQDKSGLPNDRFSAERPEGSISTLTIQRTEQRDSAMYRCASSRWTTNNEQFFGPGTRLTVL.

Here the CDR3 reads CASKAWNTEAFF. The chain couples TRBV7-9 to TRBJ1-1. Germline CDR1 and CDR2: SEHNR and FQNEAQ (reference sequence). This CDR3 is built from 12 residues.

The chain uses TRBV6-6 and TRBJ2-1; the D call of TRBD1 rests on TCRdb alone, since no DNA is present to check it. This CDR3 has 17 residues. Germline-derived CDR1 and CDR2 are MNHNY and SVGAGI (reference sequence). The CDR3 loop reads CASSYGGGHIDNNEQFF.

This chain joins TRBV12-3 or TRBV12-4 and TRBJ1-2. CDR3 size: 15 residues. The CDR3: CASSPSVSDGEGYTF.

The chain has TRBV7-3 and TRBJ2-1; checking the TCRdb D call of TRBD1 is not possible without DNA. Germline V lookup: CDR1 SGHTA, CDR2 FQGTGA. The CDR3 covers 15 residues. The CDR3 is CASSLGQGAHNEQFF.

V gene TRBV10-2 combines with J gene TRBJ1-5; TCRdb selects TRBD1, and the lack of DNA leaves this call unchecked. From germline, CDR1 is WSHSY and CDR2 SAAADI. The CDR3 has 16 amino acids. CDR3 sequence reads: CASSEGRGYSNQPQHF.

V is TRBV14 and J is TRBJ1-5; lacking DNA, the TRBD1 call made by TCRdb goes unchecked. Germline V gene sequence: CDR1 SGHDN, CDR2 FVKESK. The CDR3 is made up of 13 amino acids. The CDR3 loop is CASSPRGAQPQHF.

V usage is TRBV6-5 and J usage is TRBJ1-1; as DNA is missing, the TRBD1 call by TCRdb cannot be tested. The CDR3 loop spans 17 amino acids. CDR1 and CDR2 (germline): MNHEY, SVGAGI. The CDR3 spells CASSYSSGQGILTEAFF.

The chain couples TRBV7-9 to TRBJ2-1; TCRdb picks TRBD1, but there is no DNA to check that call. The CDR3 totals 13 residues. Germline V lookup: CDR1 SEHNR, CDR2 FQNEAQ (reference sequence). This CDR3 is CASSPPGSNEQFF.

This chain connects TRBV13 to TRBJ2-1; there is no DNA to check the TCRdb D call of TRBD1. The CDR3 sequence is 15 residues long. The V gene's germline CDR1 is PRHDT and CDR2 FYEKMQ (reference sequence). CDR3: CASSLGTGGLNEQFF.

J is TRBJ2-5 and V is TRBV6-5; TCRdb's D call, TRBD1, is unchecked because there is no DNA. The V gene's germline CDR1 is MNHEY and CDR2 SVGAGI. The length of the CDR3 is 16 residues. This CDR3 is CASSYGVDRGRETQYF.

V usage is TRBV5-1 and J usage is TRBJ2-1; the TCRdb D gene call, TRBD2, has no DNA to confirm it. The CDR3 is 17 amino acids. CDR1 and CDR2 from the germline V gene are SGHRS and YFSETQ. The CDR3 sequence: CASSGRVAGTYYNEQFF.

The chain couples TRBV27 to TRBJ2-1; TCRdb's D call, TRBD2, is unchecked because there is no DNA. The CDR3 runs to 14 residues. Germline V gives CDR1 MNHEY, CDR2 SMNVEV (reference sequence). The CDR3 loop reads CASSLTERYNEQFF.

V and J are TRBV28 and TRBJ2-3; there is no DNA to check the TCRdb D call of TRBD2. This CDR3 is built from 17 residues. Germline V gene lookup returns CDR1 MDHEN and CDR2 SYDVKM. CDR3 amino acids: CASSFASSGPSTDTQYF.